A selection of T cell receptor beta chains follows, all from one sample in a study of PD-1 blockade in classical Hodgkin lymphoma. Measured with immunoSEQ multiplex PCR; TCRdb has only the in-frame clones, and not every one. The profile shows 25,000 or so clones, roughly 90% of them singletons. The sample was peripheral blood mononuclear cells (PBMCs), taken before the fourth cycle of nivolumab. These receptors all stem from a human donor with classical Hodgkin lymphoma. CDR3s include the opening cysteine and the closing phenylalanine or tryptophan. Each record gives: D gene, J gene, clone size, V gene, CDR3 protein, CDR3 DNA. The D gene is left open where the match is weak. Clone size is shown for a subset of rows, as once, few, many or a class of expanded clone.

d_gene: -
j_gene: TRBJ1-4
abundance: once
v_gene: TRBV9
CDR3aa: CASSVGGSNEKLFF
CDR3nt: TGTGCCAGCAGCGTAGGAGGCAGTAATGAAAAACTGTTTTTT

d_gene: -
j_gene: TRBJ1-1
abundance: -
v_gene: TRBV27
CDR3aa: CASSLGSGGVGVRGEAFF
CDR3nt: TGTGCCAGCAGTTTAGGATCCGGAGGGGTAGGGGTTCGCGGTGAAGCTTTCTTT

d_gene: -
j_gene: TRBJ2-2
abundance: few
v_gene: TRBV30
CDR3aa: CAQRFSGELFF
CDR3nt: TGTGCCCAAAGGTTCAGCGGGGAGCTGTTTTTT

d_gene: -
j_gene: TRBJ1-3
abundance: -
v_gene: TRBV5-8
CDR3aa: CASSLGQISGNTIYF
CDR3nt: TGTGCCAGCAGCTTAGGACAGATCTCTGGAAACACCATATATTTT

d_gene: -
j_gene: TRBJ1-3
abundance: -
v_gene: TRBV28
CDR3aa: CASSLPRELGNTIYF
CDR3nt: TGTGCCAGCAGTTTACCCAGGGAATTAGGAAACACCATATATTTT

d_gene: -
j_gene: TRBJ2-2
abundance: -
v_gene: TRBV6-5
CDR3aa: CASSYSSRVTGELFF
CDR3nt: TGTGCCAGCAGTTACTCATCCAGGGTCACCGGGGAGCTGTTTTTT

d_gene: -
j_gene: TRBJ2-1
abundance: -
v_gene: TRBV25-1
CDR3aa: CASSEYGDKRGEQFF
CDR3nt: TGTGCCAGCAGTGAATATGGCGACAAGAGGGGTGAGCAGTTCTTC

d_gene: TRBD1
j_gene: TRBJ2-5
abundance: -
v_gene: TRBV19
CDR3aa: CASSIQGTGGETQYF
CDR3nt: TGTGCCAGTAGTATCCAAGGGACAGGGGGCGAGACCCAGTACTTC

d_gene: -
j_gene: TRBJ2-3
abundance: -
v_gene: TRBV7-6
CDR3aa: CASSFGRERTTDTQYF
CDR3nt: TGTGCCAGCAGCTTCGGCCGGGAGCGAACCACAGATACGCAGTATTTT

d_gene: -
j_gene: TRBJ2-2
abundance: -
v_gene: TRBV7-9
CDR3aa: CASSLVLGRTGELFF
CDR3nt: TGTGCCAGCAGCTTAGTTCTTGGGAGGACCGGGGAGCTGTTTTTT

d_gene: -
j_gene: TRBJ2-3
abundance: -
v_gene: TRBV4-2
CDR3aa: CASSPRTIISTDTQYF
CDR3nt: TGTGCCAGCAGCCCCCGGACAATAATTAGCACAGATACGCAGTATTTT

d_gene: TRBD2
j_gene: TRBJ2-7
abundance: -
v_gene: TRBV6-6
CDR3aa: CASSYGASGTYEQYF
CDR3nt: TGTGCCAGCAGCTACGGGGCTAGCGGAACCTACGAGCAGTACTTC

d_gene: -
j_gene: TRBJ1-4
abundance: -
v_gene: TRBV19
CDR3aa: CASSIGAGAPGNEKLFF
CDR3nt: TGTGCCAGTAGTATAGGGGCAGGGGCCCCAGGAAATGAAAAACTGTTTTTT

d_gene: TRBD2
j_gene: TRBJ2-1
abundance: -
v_gene: TRBV19
CDR3aa: CASSPIAGVLDEQFF
CDR3nt: TGTGCCAGTAGTCCAATAGCGGGAGTCTTGGATGAGCAGTTCTTC

d_gene: -
j_gene: TRBJ1-2
abundance: -
v_gene: TRBV19
CDR3aa: CAGGQGKGYGYTF
CDR3nt: TGTGCCGGAGGGCAGGGGAAGGGCTATGGCTACACCTTC